This TCR beta chain was profiled in a study of T cell responses to AZD1222 COVID-19 vaccine. The assay was immunoSEQ multiplex PCR, and TCRdb's table has in-frame clones only and misses some. Among some 120,000 clones listed, roughly 90% were seen once. The clonotype comes from an adult in good health. Sequencing used peripheral blood, obtained on day 0 of AZD1222 vaccination.

CDR3 amino acids: CASSEAGTGGGQPQHF. The CDR3 nucleotides read TGTGCCAGCAGTGAAGCAGGGACAGGAGGGGGTCAGCCCCAGCATTTT. V usage is TRBV6-1 and J usage is TRBJ1-5; 8 bases match TRBD1. The CDR3 has 16 amino acids. Germline V gives CDR1 MNHNS, CDR2 SASEGT. Trimming took 0 bases from V and 6 from J; bases not matched to a gene: 7.